The TCR beta chain under discussion was sequenced for a study of blood T cell repertoires in COVID-19. The overall study: The samples span acute and convalescent COVID-19 from the United States, Italy and Spain. PBMCs, B-cell-depleted T cells, or T cells were the source of the cDNA or gDNA that made up the material.

In the study's own analysis: Counts of nucleated cells, estimated from reference gene primer amplification, were obtained. This table comes from immunoSEQ multiplex PCR, and its TCRdb copy is limited to in-frame clones, with some not included. Clone size and the V and J calls come from that table; the DNA yielded D and trimming. Of approximately 75,000 clones in the sample, around 80% were seen once. Germline CDR1 and CDR2: SGHVS and FNYEAQ. V shed 5 bases and J 8 bases; nucleotides not matched to a gene: 8. This CDR3 is 13 amino acids long. The chain has TRBV7-6 and TRBJ1-2; TRBD1 agrees at 7 bases. Sequenced: peripheral blood. This receptor was taken from a human donor in a cohort sampled during active COVID-19. CDR3 sequence reads: CASSPSTGRGYTF. DNA for the CDR3: TGTGCCAGCAGCCCTTCGACAGGGAGGGGCTACACCTTC.